This T cell receptor beta chain was found in a study of T cell repertoires in cytomegalovirus infection. Study summary: It was the public TCR beta signatures that indicated both CMV infection and matching HLA type.

TCRdb independently ran MiXCR on the reads; one entry per CDR3 protein. This sample yields over 300,000 distinct CDR3 sequences, of which around a tenth are seen a single time; roughly 4.5% belongs to the top ten. This clonotype was observed a few times. The CDR3 has 15 residues. Trimming took 2 bases from V and 1 from J, leaving 12 bases between them. Germline V lookup: CDR1 LGHNA, CDR2 YNFKEQ. V is TRBV4-2 and J is TRBJ2-7; D possibly corresponds to TRBD1 (6 bases). This sequence originates from a human donor in good health (CMV status not recorded). Some clones in this sample may be carry-over from other donors' samples. Specimen: PBMCs. The CDR3 spells CASSQTAGTSYEQYF. The DNA of the CDR3 is TGTGCCAGCAGCCAAACAGCCGGGACATCCTACGAGCAGTACTTC.